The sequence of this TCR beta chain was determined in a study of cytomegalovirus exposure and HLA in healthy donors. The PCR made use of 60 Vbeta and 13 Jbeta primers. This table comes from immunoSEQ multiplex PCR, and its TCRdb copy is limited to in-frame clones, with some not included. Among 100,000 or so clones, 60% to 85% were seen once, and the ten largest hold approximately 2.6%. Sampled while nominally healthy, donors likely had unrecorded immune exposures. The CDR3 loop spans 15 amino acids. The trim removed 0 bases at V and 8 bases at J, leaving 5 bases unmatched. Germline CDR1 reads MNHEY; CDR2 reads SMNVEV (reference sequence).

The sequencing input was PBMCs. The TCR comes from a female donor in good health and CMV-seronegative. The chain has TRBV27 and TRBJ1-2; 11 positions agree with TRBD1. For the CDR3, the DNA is TGTGCCAGCAGTTTATCGAGGACAGGGGGCAAAGGCTACACCTTC. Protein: CASSLSRTGGKGYTF.